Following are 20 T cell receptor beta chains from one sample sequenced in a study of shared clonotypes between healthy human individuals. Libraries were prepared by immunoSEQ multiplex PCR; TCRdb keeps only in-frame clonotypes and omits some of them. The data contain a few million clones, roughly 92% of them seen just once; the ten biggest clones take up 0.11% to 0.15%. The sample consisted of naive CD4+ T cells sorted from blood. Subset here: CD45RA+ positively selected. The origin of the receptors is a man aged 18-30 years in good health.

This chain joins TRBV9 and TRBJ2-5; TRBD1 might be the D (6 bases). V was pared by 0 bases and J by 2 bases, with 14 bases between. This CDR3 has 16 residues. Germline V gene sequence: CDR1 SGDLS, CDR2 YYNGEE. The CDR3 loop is CASSVGQGKGQETQYF. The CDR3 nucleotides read TGTGCCAGCAGCGTAGGGCAGGGGAAGGGGCAAGAGACCCAGTACTTC. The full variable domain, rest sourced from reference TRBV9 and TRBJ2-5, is DSGVTQTPKHLITATGQRVTLRCSPRSGDLSVYWYQQSLDQGLQFLIQYYNGEERAKGNILERFSAQQFPDLHSELNLSSLELGDSALYFCASSVGQGKGQETQYFGPGTRLLVL.

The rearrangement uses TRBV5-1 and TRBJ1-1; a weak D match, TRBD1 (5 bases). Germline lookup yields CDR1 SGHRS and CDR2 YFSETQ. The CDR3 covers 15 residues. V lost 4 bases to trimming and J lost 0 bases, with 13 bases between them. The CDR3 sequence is CASSTAGTVNTEAFF. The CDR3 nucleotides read TGCGCCAGCAGCACCGCTGGGACCGTGAACACTGAAGCTTTCTTT. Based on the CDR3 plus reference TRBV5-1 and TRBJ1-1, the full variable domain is KAGVTQTPRYLIKTRGQQVTLSCSPISGHRSVSWYQQTPGQGLQFLFEYFSETQRNKGNFPGRFSGRQFSNSRSEMNVSTLELGDSALYLCASSTAGTVNTEAFFGQGTRLTVV.

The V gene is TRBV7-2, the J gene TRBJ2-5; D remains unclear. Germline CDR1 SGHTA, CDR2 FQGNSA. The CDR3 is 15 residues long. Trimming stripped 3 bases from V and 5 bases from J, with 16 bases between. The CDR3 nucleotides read TGTGCCAGCAGCTTGGGAACCCACCTGGGGGAGACCCAGTACTTC. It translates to CASSLGTHLGETQYF.

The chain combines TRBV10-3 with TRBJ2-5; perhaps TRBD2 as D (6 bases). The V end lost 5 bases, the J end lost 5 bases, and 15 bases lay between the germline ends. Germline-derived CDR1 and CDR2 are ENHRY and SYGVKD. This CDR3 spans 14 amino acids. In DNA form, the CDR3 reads TGTGCCATCAGTCCGGGACTCGTTTTGGAGACCCAGTACTTC. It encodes CAISPGLVLETQYF.

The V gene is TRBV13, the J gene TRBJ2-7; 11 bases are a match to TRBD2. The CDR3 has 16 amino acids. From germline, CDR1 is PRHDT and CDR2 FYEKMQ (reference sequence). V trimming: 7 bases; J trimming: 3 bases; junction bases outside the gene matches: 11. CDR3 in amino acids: CASTRRGTSGYYEQYF. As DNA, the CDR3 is TGTGCCAGCACCAGGAGGGGGACTAGCGGCTACTACGAGCAGTACTTC. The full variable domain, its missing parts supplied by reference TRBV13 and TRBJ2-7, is AAGVIQSPRHLIKEKRETATLKCYPIPRHDTVYWYQQGPGQDPQFLISFYEKMQSDKGSIPDRFSAQQFSDYHSELNMSSLELGDSALYFCASTRRGTSGYYEQYFGPGTRLTVT.

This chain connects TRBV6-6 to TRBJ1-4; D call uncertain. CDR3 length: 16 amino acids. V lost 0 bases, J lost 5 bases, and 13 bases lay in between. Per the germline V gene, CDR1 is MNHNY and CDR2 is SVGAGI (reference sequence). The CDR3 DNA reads TGTGCCAGCAGTTACTCGTTTGAGGGCCTAAATGAAAAACTGTTTTTT. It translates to CASSYSFEGLNEKLFF.

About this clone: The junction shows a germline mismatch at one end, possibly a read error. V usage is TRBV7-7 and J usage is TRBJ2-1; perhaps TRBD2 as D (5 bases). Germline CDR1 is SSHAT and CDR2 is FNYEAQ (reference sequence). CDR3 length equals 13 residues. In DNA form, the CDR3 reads TGTGCTAGCAGCTTAGGAGGTAGGCCCGAGCAGTTCTTC. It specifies CASSLGGRPEQFF.

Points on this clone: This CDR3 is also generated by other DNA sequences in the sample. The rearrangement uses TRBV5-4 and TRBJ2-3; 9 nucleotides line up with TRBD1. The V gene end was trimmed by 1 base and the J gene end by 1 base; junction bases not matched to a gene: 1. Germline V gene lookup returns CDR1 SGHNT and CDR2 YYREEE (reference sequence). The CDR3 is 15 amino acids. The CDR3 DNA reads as TGTGCCAGCAGCTTGACAGGGGGCGGCACAGATACGCAGTATTTT. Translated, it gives CASSLTGGGTDTQYF.

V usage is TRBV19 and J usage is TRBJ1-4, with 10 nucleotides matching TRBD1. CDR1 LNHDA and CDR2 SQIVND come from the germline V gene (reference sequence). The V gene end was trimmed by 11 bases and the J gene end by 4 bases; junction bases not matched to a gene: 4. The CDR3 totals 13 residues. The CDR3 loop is CAAGQGDNEKLFF. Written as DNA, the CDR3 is TGTGCCGCTGGACAGGGGGATAATGAAAAACTGTTTTTT.

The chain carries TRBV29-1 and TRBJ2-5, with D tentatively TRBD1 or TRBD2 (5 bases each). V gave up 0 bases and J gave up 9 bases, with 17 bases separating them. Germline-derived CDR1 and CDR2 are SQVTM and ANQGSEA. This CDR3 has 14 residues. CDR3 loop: CSVEDPRTRGAQYF. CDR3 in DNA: TGCAGCGTTGAAGACCCCCGGACAAGAGGGGCCCAGTACTTC.

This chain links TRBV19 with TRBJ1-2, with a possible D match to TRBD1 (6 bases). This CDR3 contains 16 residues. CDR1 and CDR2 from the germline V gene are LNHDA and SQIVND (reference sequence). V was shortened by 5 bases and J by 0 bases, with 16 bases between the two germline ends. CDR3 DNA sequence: TGTGCCAGTAGTCCGCACACAGGGACGACTAACTATGGCTACACCTTC. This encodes CASSPHTGTTNYGYTF.

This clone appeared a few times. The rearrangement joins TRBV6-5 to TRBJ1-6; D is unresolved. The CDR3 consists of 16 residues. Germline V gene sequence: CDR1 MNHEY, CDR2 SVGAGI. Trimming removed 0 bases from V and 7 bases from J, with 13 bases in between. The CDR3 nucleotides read TGTGCCAGCAGTTACTCCCGCGGGTCTACGAATTCACCCCTCCACTTT. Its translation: CASSYSRGSTNSPLHF.

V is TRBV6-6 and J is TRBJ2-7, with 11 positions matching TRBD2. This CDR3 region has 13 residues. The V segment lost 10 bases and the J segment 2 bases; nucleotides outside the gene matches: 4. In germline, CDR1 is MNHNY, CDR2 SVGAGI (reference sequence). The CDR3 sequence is CATGTSGAYEQYF. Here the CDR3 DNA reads TGTGCCACCGGGACTAGCGGTGCCTACGAGCAGTACTTC.

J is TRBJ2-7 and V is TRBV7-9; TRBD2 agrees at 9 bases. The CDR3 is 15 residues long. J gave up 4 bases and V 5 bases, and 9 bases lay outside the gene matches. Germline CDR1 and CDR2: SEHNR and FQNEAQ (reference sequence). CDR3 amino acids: CASSPWRGGGYEQYF. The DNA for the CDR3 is TGTGCCAGCAGCCCTTGGCGGGGGGGCGGTTACGAGCAGTACTTC.

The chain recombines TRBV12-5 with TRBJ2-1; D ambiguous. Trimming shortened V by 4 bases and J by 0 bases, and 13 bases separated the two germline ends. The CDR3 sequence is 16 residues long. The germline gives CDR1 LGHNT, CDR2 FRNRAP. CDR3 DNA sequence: TGTGCTAGTGGTTCAACCTCAGTAGGCTCCTACAATGAGCAGTTCTTC. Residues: CASGSTSVGSYNEQFF. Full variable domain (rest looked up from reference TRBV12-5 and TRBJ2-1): DARVTQTPRHKVTEMGQEVTMRCQPILGHNTVFWYRQTMMQGLELLAYFRNRAPLDDSGMPKDRFSAEMPDATLATLKIQPSEPRDSAVYFCASGSTSVGSYNEQFFGPGTRLTVL.

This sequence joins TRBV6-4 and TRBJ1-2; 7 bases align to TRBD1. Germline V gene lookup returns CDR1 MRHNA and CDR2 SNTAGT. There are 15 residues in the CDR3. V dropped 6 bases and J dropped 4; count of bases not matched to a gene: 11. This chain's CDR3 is CASSAHFTGAYGYTF. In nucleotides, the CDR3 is TGTGCCAGCAGCGCGCATTTTACAGGGGCCTATGGCTACACCTTC.

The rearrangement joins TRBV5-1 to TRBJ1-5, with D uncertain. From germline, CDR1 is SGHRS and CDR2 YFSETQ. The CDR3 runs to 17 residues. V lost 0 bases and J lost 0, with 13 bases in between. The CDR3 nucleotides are TGCGCCAGCAGCTTGGGCGGGTCCGCACTTAGCAATCAGCCCCAGCATTTT. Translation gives CASSLGGSALSNQPQHF.

CDR3 nucleotides: TGCGCCAGCAGCCCCTCCCAAACAGCGAACACTGAAGCTTTCTTT. Protein: CASSPSQTANTEAFF. V and J are TRBV5-1 and TRBJ1-1; D not resolved. V was cut by 4 bases and J by 1 base, with 14 bases left in between. The CDR3 has 15 amino acids. CDR1 is SGHRS, CDR2 YFSETQ, per germline.

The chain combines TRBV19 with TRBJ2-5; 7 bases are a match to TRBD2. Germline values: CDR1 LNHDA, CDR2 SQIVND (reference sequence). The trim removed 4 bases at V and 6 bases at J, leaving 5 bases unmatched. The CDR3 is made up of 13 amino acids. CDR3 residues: CASSTGTKKTQYF. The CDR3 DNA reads TGTGCCAGTAGTACCGGGACTAAGAAGACCCAGTACTTC. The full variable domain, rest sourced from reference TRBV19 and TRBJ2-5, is DGGITQSPKYLFRKEGQNVTLSCEQNLNHDAMYWYRQDPGQGLRLIYYSQIVNDFQKGDIAEGYSVSREKKESFPLTVTSAQKNPTAFYLCASSTGTKKTQYFGPGTRLLVL.

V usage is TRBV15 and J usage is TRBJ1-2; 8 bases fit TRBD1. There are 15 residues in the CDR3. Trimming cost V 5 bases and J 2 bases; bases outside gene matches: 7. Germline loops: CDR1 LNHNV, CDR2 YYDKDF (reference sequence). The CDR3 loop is CATSSLTGVNYGYTF. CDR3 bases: TGTGCCACCAGCTCCCTGACAGGGGTAAACTATGGCTACACCTTC.